This T cell receptor (beta chain) is drawn from a study of shared clonotypes between healthy human individuals. For the study at large: The donor pool was made up of a couple of women and three men aged 18 to 49.

The CDR3 spans 13 residues. The germline V gene encodes CDR1 MDHEN and CDR2 SYDVKM. Between the trimmed V and J ends, which lost 4 bases and 0 bases, there was a span of 7 bases. Measured with immunoSEQ multiplex PCR; TCRdb has only the in-frame clones, and not every one. The sample includes about 2 million clones, approximately 95% seen only once; the top ten take 1% to 1.5%. Concerning this clone: Its antigen is still unknown.

Study findings and constraints: Richness estimates generally favored naive over memory subsets. Of the naive CD4 clonotypes, about 5% were shared across a handful of donors.

CD45RO-negative, CCR7-selected cells formed the naive CD8 fraction, which excluded terminally differentiated effector memory CD45RA+ cells. Sequencing was performed on naive CD8+ T cells sorted from blood. This rearrangement joins TRBV28 to TRBJ2-7; D is uncertain. This TCR was recovered from a man aged 18 to 29 in good health. The CDR3 here is CASSWSSSYEQYF. CDR3 bases: TGTGCCAGCAGTTGGTCCTCCTCCTACGAGCAGTACTTC.